The clone carrying this T cell receptor (beta chain) is termed medium-sized. Antigen unknown. Gene names and germline refer to mouse. The CDR3 end falls 1 residue outside the read, so it is completed with the germline J gene. This record belongs to a study of tissue T cells after allogeneic stem cell transplantation. V lost 2 bases, J lost 4 bases, and 11 bases lay in between. CDR3 size: 15 residues. Germline CDR1 reads LGHNA; CDR2 reads YNLKQL (reference sequence). Described time point: mouse harvest day 7 after allogeneic transplant. Tail vein injection delivered 10^7 T-cell-depleted bone marrow cells and 10^6 splenic CD5+ T cells. This mouse GVHD model was MHC-mismatched B6 to BALB/c, profiled day 7 or 14. The repertoire was sequenced with immunoSEQ multiplex PCR; TCRdb's copy has only in-frame clones and lacks some. The table includes around 6,800 clones, 50% detected once. Study-wide findings and caveats: Motif-based clustering found tissue-specific repertoire signatures shared across patients, though few clones were shared. TCR repertoires tracked anatomic similarity, regardless of disease or transplant status. Only a limited share of tissue TCRs appeared in blood or spleen.

The sample taken for sequencing was lymph node tissue. The TCR comes from a female BALB/c mouse given C57BL/6 T cells with graft-versus-host disease after an allogeneic hematopoietic cell transplant. The J gene is TRBJ1-4, the V gene TRBV5; D possibly corresponds to TRBD1 (5 bases). The CDR3 protein is CASSQKGSGNERLFF. Incomplete CDR3 DNA: TGTGCCAGCAGCCAAAAGGGGTCAGGCAACGAAAGATTATTT.